This is a list of T cell receptor beta chains from one sample in a study of tumor-infiltrating lymphocytes in primary liver carcinoma. TCRdb used MiXCR to reprocess the multiplex PCR reads, holding one entry per CDR3 protein. The repertoire holds hundreds of thousands of distinct CDR3 sequences, 50% to 60% seen once, with about 17% in the top ten. The sample taken for sequencing was peripheral blood. The origin of the receptors is a woman aged 25-40 years with primary liver carcinoma and hepatitis B virus infection. CDR3s include the opening cysteine and the closing phenylalanine or tryptophan. The order of the fields is J gene, V gene, clone size, D gene, CDR3 protein, CDR3 DNA. The D gene is left open where the match is weak. Clone size is shown for a subset of rows, as once, few, many or a class of expanded clone.

J: TRBJ2-5; V: TRBV14; size: .; D: .; CDR3: CVSSQSGYPQETQYF; DNA: TGTGTCAGCAGCCAATCGGGATACCCCCAAGAGACCCAGTACTTC
J: TRBJ1-2; V: TRBV6-2/TRBV6-3; size: few; D: .; CDR3: CASSDEVYLNPGYTF; DNA: TGTGCCAGCAGTGATGAAGTATACCTCAACCCTGGCTACACCTTC
J: TRBJ2-1; V: TRBV6-2/TRBV6-3; size: .; D: TRBD2; CDR3: CASVGLAGVFNEQFF; DNA: TGTGCCAGCGTGGGCCTAGCGGGAGTATTCAATGAGCAGTTCTTC
J: TRBJ1-1; V: TRBV12-3/TRBV12-4; size: .; D: .; CDR3: CASSWSGGETFF; DNA: TGTGCCAGCAGTTGGTCCGGGGGTGAAACTTTCTTT
J: TRBJ1-6; V: TRBV4-1; size: .; D: .; CDR3: CANSQDRSSWGTENSPLHF; DNA: TGCGCCAACAGCCAAGATCGGAGTAGCTGGGGGACGGAGAATTCACCCCTCCACTTT
J: TRBJ2-3; V: TRBV5-1; size: many; D: .; CDR3: CASSSIPTDTQYF; DNA: TGCGCCAGCAGCTCTATTCCCACAGATACGCAGTATTTT
J: TRBJ2-1; V: TRBV4-1; size: .; D: .; CDR3: CASSLVHYNEQFF; DNA: TGCGCCAGCAGCCTGGTCCACTACAATGAGCAGTTCTTC
J: TRBJ2-1; V: TRBV10-3; size: .; D: .; CDR3: CAISDSIIESYSFDEQFF; DNA: TGTGCCATCAGTGACTCCATTATTGAGAGTTATTCGTTCGATGAGCAGTTCTTC
J: TRBJ1-2; V: TRBV29-1; size: .; D: .; CDR3: CRVEGRWADDYTF; DNA: TGCAGAGTTGAAGGTCGATGGGCTGACGACTACACCTTC
J: TRBJ2-7; V: TRBV13; size: few; D: .; CDR3: CASNLGPGYEQYF; DNA: TGTGCCAGTAACCTGGGACCAGGCTACGAGCAGTACTTC
J: TRBJ2-3; V: TRBV6-6; size: many; D: .; CDR3: CASSYGLAGDTQYF; DNA: TGTGCCAGCAGTTACGGTCTAGCCGGAGATACGCAGTATTTT
J: TRBJ1-5; V: TRBV6-5; size: few; D: TRBD1; CDR3: CANSTTGSNQPQHF; DNA: TGTGCCAACAGTACGACAGGGAGCAATCAGCCCCAGCATTTT
J: TRBJ2-3; V: TRBV11-2; size: .; D: .; CDR3: CASGMSGTDTHYF; DNA: TGTGCCAGCGGTATGTCAGGCACAGATACGCACTATTTT
J: TRBJ1-1; V: TRBV11-2; size: .; D: .; CDR3: CASSLGPTEASF; DNA: TGTGCCAGTAGTTTAGGCCCCACTGAAGCTTCCTTT
J: TRBJ1-4; V: TRBV28; size: .; D: .; CDR3: CVSSSPPGGLFF; DNA: TGTGTCAGCAGTTCCCCCCCGGGAGGGCTGTTTTTT
J: TRBJ2-2; V: TRBV29-1; size: many; D: .; CDR3: CSAGRRDTGELFF; DNA: TGCAGCGCAGGTCGGAGGGACACCGGGGAGCTGTTTTTT
J: TRBJ2-1; V: TRBV4-2; size: .; D: TRBD2; CDR3: CASSQDRFAGGLYNEQFF; DNA: TGTGCCAGCAGCCAAGATAGATTCGCGGGAGGGCTGTACAATGAGCAGTTCTTC
J: TRBJ2-1; V: TRBV12-3/TRBV12-4; size: many; D: .; CDR3: CASSFSRRGNNEQFF; DNA: TGTGCCAGCAGTTTCTCCCGCCGGGGCAACAATGAGCAGTTCTTC
J: TRBJ1-6; V: TRBV5-4; size: .; D: .; CDR3: CASAYSLNYRSSYNSPLHF; DNA: TGTGCCAGCGCCTACAGCTTGAATTATAGGAGCTCCTACAATTCACCCCTCCACTTT
J: TRBJ1-1; V: TRBV30; size: .; D: .; CDR3: CAWSGRTVLYTEAFF; DNA: TGTGCCTGGAGTGGGAGGACAGTTCTTTACACTGAAGCTTTCTTT
J: TRBJ2-1; V: TRBV29-1; size: .; D: TRBD1; CDR3: CSVEDRGTGTRSEQFF; DNA: TGCAGCGTTGAAGATCGAGGGACAGGGACGAGGAGTGAACAGTTCTTC
J: TRBJ2-3; V: TRBV6-1; size: .; D: .; CDR3: CASSERAEEGDTQYF; DNA: TGTGCCAGCAGTGAACGCGCGGAAGAAGGGGATACGCAGTATTTT
J: TRBJ2-3; V: TRBV11-3; size: .; D: .; CDR3: CASSIGQRSSTDMQYF; DNA: TGTGCCAGCAGCATCGGACAGCGATCAAGCACAGATATGCAGTATTTT
J: TRBJ2-5; V: TRBV11-2; size: .; D: .; CDR3: CTSSLLETQYF; DNA: TGTACCAGCAGCTTGCTTGAGACACAGTACTTC
J: TRBJ2-1; V: TRBV6-1; size: .; D: .; CDR3: CASSYRDGHNDEQFF; DNA: TGTGCCAGCAGTTACAGGGACGGGCATAATGATGAGCAGTTCTTC
J: TRBJ2-3; V: TRBV6-5; size: .; D: TRBD2; CDR3: CASPRGLAGTDTQYF; DNA: TGTGCCAGCCCGCGAGGACTAGCGGGCACAGATACGCAGTATTTT
J: TRBJ2-7; V: TRBV7-8; size: few; D: .; CDR3: CASSPRPINYEQYF; DNA: TGTGCCAGCAGCCCGCGACCTATCAATTACGAGCAGTACTTC
J: TRBJ1-3; V: TRBV30; size: .; D: .; CDR3: CAWTIRGNTIYF; DNA: TGTGCCTGGACCATAAGGGGAAACACCATATATTTT
J: TRBJ2-5; V: TRBV5-6; size: few; D: .; CDR3: CASSLVGGIQETQYF; DNA: TGTGCCAGCAGCTTGGTAGGGGGTATACAAGAGACCCAGTACTTC
J: TRBJ1-5; V: TRBV6-2/TRBV6-3; size: .; D: .; CDR3: CASSYGLFNQPQHF; DNA: TGTGCCAGCAGTTATGGGTTATTCAATCAGCCCCAGCATTTT